This TCR beta chain appears in the sequencing data of a study of T cell changes during pregnancy in multiple sclerosis. Method: immunoSEQ multiplex PCR; TCRdb's copy keeps in-frame clones and lacks some. The sample holds tens of thousands of clones, about 94% seen once. This clone was recorded once. Trimming shortened V by 4 bases and J by 2 bases, and 13 bases separated the two germline ends. The CDR3 runs to 15 residues. The V gene's germline CDR1 is MGHRA and CDR2 YSYEKL. This specimen consisted of peripheral blood, obtained in the third trimester of pregnancy. V usage is TRBV4-1 and J usage is TRBJ2-3; either TRBD1 or TRBD2 may supply D (5 bases each). The sequence came from a female donor with multiple sclerosis, enrolled in a pregnancy study. The CDR3 DNA sequence: TGCGCCAGCAGCCGAGAGGGGCGCATCACAGATACGCAGTATTTT. Protein: CASSREGRITDTQYF.